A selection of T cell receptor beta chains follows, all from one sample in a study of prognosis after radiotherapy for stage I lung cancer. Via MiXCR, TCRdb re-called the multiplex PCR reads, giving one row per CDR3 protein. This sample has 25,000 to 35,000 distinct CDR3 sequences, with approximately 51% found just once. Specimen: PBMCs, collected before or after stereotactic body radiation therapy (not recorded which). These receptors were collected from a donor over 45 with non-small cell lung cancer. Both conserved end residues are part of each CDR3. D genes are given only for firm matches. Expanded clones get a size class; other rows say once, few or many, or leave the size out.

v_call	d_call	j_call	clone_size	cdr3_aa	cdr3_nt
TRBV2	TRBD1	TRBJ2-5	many	CASRGQGPGTQRPQYF	TGTGCCAGCAGGGGACAGGGACCCGGGACTCAAAGACCCCAGTACTTC
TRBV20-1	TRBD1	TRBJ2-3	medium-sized	CSARRTGGGTDTQYF	TGCAGTGCTAGGCGGACAGGGGGAGGCACAGATACGCAGTATTTT
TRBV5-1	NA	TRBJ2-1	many	CASRIQGISYNEQFF	TGCGCCAGCAGGATACAGGGAATCTCCTACAATGAGCAGTTCTTC
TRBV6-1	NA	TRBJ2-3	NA	CASRTGRPTLGDTQYF	TGTGCCAGCAGAACGGGACGACCAACCCTCGGGGATACGCAGTATTTT
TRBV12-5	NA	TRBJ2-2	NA	CSSGLVEVTGELFF	TGTTCTAGTGGTTTGGTAGAGGTGACCGGGGAGCTGTTTTTT
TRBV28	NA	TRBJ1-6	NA	CASSFSPGQNSPLHF	TGTGCCAGCAGTTTCTCCCCCGGGCAAAATTCACCCCTCCACTTT
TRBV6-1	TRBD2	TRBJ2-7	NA	CASSPGTSGKGSSYEHYF	TGTGCCAGCAGCCCCGGGACTAGCGGTAAGGGGAGCTCCTACGAGCATTACTTC
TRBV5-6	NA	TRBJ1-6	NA	CASSFRGHSPLHF	TGTGCCAGCAGCTTCCGTGGGCATTCACCCCTCCACTTT
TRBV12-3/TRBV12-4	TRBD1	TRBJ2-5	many	CASSSGTGRETQYF	TGTGCCAGCAGCTCCGGGACAGGGAGAGAGACCCAGTACTTC
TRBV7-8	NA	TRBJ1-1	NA	CASRLELGPGNTEAFF	TGTGCCAGCAGATTAGAGCTGGGCCCGGGGAACACTGAAGCTTTCTTT
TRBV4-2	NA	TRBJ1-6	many	CASSQETESPLHF	TGTGCCAGCAGCCAGGAAACAGAGTCACCCCTCCACTTT
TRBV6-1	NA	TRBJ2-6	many	CASRSPPGPPSGANVLTF	TGTGCCAGCAGGTCCCCCCCGGGCCCCCCAAGTGGGGCCAACGTCCTGACTTTC
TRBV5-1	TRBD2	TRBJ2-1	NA	CASNPGGGDYNEQSF	TGCGCCAGCAACCCGGGGGGTGGGGACTACAATGAGCAGTCCTTC
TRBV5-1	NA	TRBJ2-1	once	CASSSGSLNEQFF	TGCGCCAGCAGCTCGGGCTCCCTCAATGAGCAGTTCTTC
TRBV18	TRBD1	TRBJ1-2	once	CASSPGTGNPYGYTF	TGTGCCAGCTCACCTGGGACAGGGAATCCCTATGGCTACACCTTC
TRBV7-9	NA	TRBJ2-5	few	CASSSTTPPGLGETQYF	TGTGCCAGCAGCTCCACCACCCCCCCGGGGCTAGGAGAGACCCAGTACTTC
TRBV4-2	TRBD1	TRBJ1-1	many	CASSQQTGGSMNTEAFF	TGTGCCAGCAGCCAGCAGACAGGGGGGAGCATGAACACTGAAGCTTTCTTT
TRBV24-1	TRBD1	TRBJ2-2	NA	CATSETTGANTGELFF	TGTGCCACCAGTGAAACGACAGGGGCGAACACCGGGGAGCTGTTTTTT
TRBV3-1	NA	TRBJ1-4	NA	CASSQGGEKLFF	TGTGCCAGCAGCCAGGGGGGTGAAAAACTGTTTTTT
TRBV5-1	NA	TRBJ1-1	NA	CASSSGRGANTEAFF	TGCGCCAGCAGCTCGGGACGGGGGGCGAACACTGAAGCTTTCTTT
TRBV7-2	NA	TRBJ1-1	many	CASRGQQNTEAFF	TGTGCCAGCAGAGGACAGCAGAACACTGAAGCTTTCTTT
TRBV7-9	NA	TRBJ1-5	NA	CASSLLDQPQHF	TGTGCCAGCAGCTTACTGGATCAGCCCCAGCATTTT
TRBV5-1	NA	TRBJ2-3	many	CASSPTPTITDTQYF	TGCGCCAGCAGCCCTACCCCGACGATCACAGATACGCAGTATTTT
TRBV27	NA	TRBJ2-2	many	CASSLMILSGELFF	TGTGCCAGCAGTTTAATGATCTTGTCCGGGGAGCTGTTTTTT
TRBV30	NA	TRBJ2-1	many	CAWSVGDPNEQFF	TGTGCCTGGAGTGTGGGAGACCCCAATGAGCAGTTCTTC
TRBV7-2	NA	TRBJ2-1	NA	CASSRTWTSQGHRFSYNEQFF	TGTGCCAGCAGCCGAACTTGGACTTCCCAAGGGCACCGATTCTCCTACAATGAGCAGTTCTTC
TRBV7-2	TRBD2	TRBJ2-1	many	CASSPGLAGEEQFF	TGTGCCAGCAGCCCAGGACTAGCGGGAGAGGAGCAGTTCTTC
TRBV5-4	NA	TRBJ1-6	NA	CASSPWGGTCNSPLHF	TGTGCCAGCAGCCCCTGGGGGGGGACGTGTAATTCACCCCTCCACTTT
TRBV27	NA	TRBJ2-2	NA	CASREESSNTGELFF	TGTGCCAGCAGGGAGGAGAGTTCGAACACCGGGGAGCTGTTTTTT
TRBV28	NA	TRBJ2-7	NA	CASSRSSGQYF	TGTGCCAGCAGCCGTTCCTCGGGGCAGTACTTC
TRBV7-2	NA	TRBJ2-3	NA	CASSPRQVLKDTQYF	TGTGCCAGCAGCCCTAGACAGGTACTAAAAGATACGCAGTATTTT
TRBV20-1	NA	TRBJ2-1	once	CSARGRGGPNEQFF	TGCAGTGCTAGAGGGAGGGGGGGCCCCAATGAGCAGTTCTTC
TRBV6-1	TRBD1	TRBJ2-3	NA	CASTPDRGEDTQYF	TGTGCCAGCACCCCGGACAGGGGAGAGGATACGCAGTATTTT
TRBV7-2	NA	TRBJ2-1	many	CASRGVRGLNEQFF	TGTGCCAGCAGGGGGGTCCGGGGTCTCAATGAGCAGTTCTTC
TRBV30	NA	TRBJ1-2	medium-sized	CAWSVREERSGYTF	TGTGCCTGGAGTGTACGGGAGGAGCGCAGTGGCTACACCTTC
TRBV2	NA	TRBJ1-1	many	CASRQNMNTEAFF	TGTGCCAGCAGGCAGAACATGAACACTGAAGCTTTCTTT
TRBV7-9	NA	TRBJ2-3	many	CASSPRWASGPDTQYF	TGTGCCAGCAGTCCTCGGTGGGCGTCAGGCCCAGATACGCAGTATTTT
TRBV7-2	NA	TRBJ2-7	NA	CASSPGRGGDSSYEQYF	TGTGCCAGCAGCCCAGGCAGGGGAGGGGATTCTTCCTACGAGCAGTACTTC
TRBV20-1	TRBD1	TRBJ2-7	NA	CSARDKPGQGSSYEQYF	TGCAGTGCTAGAGATAAGCCGGGACAGGGGAGCTCATACGAGCAGTACTTC
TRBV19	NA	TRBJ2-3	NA	CAREYRWQGHSTDTQYF	TGTGCCCGAGAGTATAGATGGCAGGGTCATAGCACAGATACGCAGTATTTT
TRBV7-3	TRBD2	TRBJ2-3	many	CASSLTSSGTDTQYF	TGTGCCAGCAGCTTAACATCTAGCGGGACAGATACGCAGTATTTT
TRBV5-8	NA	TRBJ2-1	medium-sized	CASSLEGGQFF	TGTGCCAGCAGCTTGGAGGGTGGGCAGTTCTTC
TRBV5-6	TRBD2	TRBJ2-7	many	CASSLGAGGSYEQYF	TGTGCCAGCAGCTTGGGAGCGGGAGGGTCCTACGAGCAGTACTTC
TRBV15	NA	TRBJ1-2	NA	CATSRDGAGCNYGYTF	TGTGCCACCAGCAGAGATGGGGCAGGCTGTAACTATGGCTACACCTTC
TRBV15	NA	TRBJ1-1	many	CATSREGLDGARQAFF	TGTGCCACCAGCAGAGAGGGGTTGGACGGGGCCCGCCAAGCTTTCTTT
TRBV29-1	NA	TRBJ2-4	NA	CSVTIEIAKNIQYF	TGCAGCGTCACTATTGAAATAGCCAAAAACATTCAGTACTTC
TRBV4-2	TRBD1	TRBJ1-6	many	CASSQATGRSLDSPLHF	TGTGCCAGCAGCCAAGCGACAGGGAGGTCCCTAGATTCACCCCTCCACTTT
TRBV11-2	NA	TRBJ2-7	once	CASSLDVFDSYEQYF	TGTGCCAGCAGCTTAGACGTGTTCGACTCCTACGAGCAGTACTTC
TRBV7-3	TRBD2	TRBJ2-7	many	CASSFRLAGGYEQYF	TGTGCCAGCAGCTTTAGACTAGCGGGCGGCTACGAGCAGTACTTC
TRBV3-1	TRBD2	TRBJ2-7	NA	CASSTAASGSYEQYF	TGTGCCAGCAGCACGGCCGCTAGCGGGAGCTACGAGCAGTACTTC
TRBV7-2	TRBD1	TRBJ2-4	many	CASTKRQGAVGKNIQYF	TGTGCCAGCACCAAGAGACAGGGGGCTGTTGGCAAAAACATTCAGTACTTC
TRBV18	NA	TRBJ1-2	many	CASSQNQGSNYGYTF	TGTGCCAGCTCACAAAACCAGGGGTCTAACTATGGCTACACCTTC
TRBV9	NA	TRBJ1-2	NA	CASIGGPLWAYGYTF	TGTGCCAGCATCGGGGGACCGCTCTGGGCCTATGGCTACACCTTC
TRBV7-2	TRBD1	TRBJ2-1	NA	CASSPAKTGYEQFF	TGTGCCAGCAGCCCGGCAAAGACAGGGTATGAGCAGTTCTTC
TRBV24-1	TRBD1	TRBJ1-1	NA	CATRNQGVTEAFF	TGTGCCACCAGAAACCAGGGGGTCACTGAAGCTTTCTTT
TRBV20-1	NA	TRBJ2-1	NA	CSARDFVGKNEQFF	TGCAGTGCTAGAGATTTCGTAGGGAAAAATGAGCAGTTCTTC
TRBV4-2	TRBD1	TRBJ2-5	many	CASSQDLTGSETQYF	TGTGCCAGCAGCCAAGACCTGACAGGGTCCGAGACCCAGTACTTC
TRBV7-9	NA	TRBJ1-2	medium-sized	CASGSPYYGYTF	TGTGCCAGCGGCAGCCCGTACTATGGCTACACCTTC
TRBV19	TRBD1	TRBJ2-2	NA	CASSIRSGQGDTWELFF	TGTGCCAGTAGTATCCGAAGCGGACAGGGGGACACCTGGGAGCTGTTTTTT